These 9 T cell receptor beta chains share one sample of origin, sequenced in a study of Ad26.COV2.S vaccination and SARS-CoV-2 variants. The assay was immunoSEQ multiplex PCR, and TCRdb's table has in-frame clones only and misses some. The table lists about 140,000 clones, 86% of them singletons. The starting material was peripheral blood, obtained after recovery from COVID-19. The receptor source for this set is a human donor who had recovered from COVID-19.

As concerns this clone: An end of the junction differs from the germline gene, which may be a read error. The chain combines TRBV18 with TRBJ1-1; perhaps TRBD1 as D (5 bases). There are 12 residues in the CDR3. Germline-derived CDR1 and CDR2 are KGHSH and LQKENI. For the CDR3, the DNA is TGTGCCAGCTCACGCACCCGGGGGGGGTTACTCTTT. It encodes CASSRTRGGLLF. The full variable domain, with the rest looked up from reference TRBV18 and TRBJ1-1, is NAGVMQNPRHLVRRRGQEARLRCSPMKGHSHVYWYRQLPEEGLKFMVYLQKENIIDESGMPKERFSAEFPKEGPSILRIQQVVRGDSAAYFCASSRTRGGLLFGQGTRLTVV.

The V call is TRBV21-1, the J call TRBJ1-5; the table's D gene call, TRBD1, was not cross checked with the DNA. TRBV21-1 is marked as a pseudogene. This CDR3 region has 16 residues. The CDR3 spells CARSPPGPISNQPQHF. DNA for the CDR3: TGTGCCCGCTCTCCCCCAGGGCCCATTAGCAATCAGCCCCAGCATTTT.

The chain couples TRBV6-1 to TRBJ2-2; 10 nucleotides agree with TRBD1. The germline CDR1 and CDR2 sequences are MNHNS and SASEGT. V was clipped by 4 bases and J by 7 bases; unmatched bases: 9. This CDR3 contains 16 residues. CDR3 nucleotide sequence: TGTGCCAGCAGTGGACAGGGGGCTTTCATTATCGGGGAGCTGTTTTTT. Its protein is CASSGQGAFIIGELFF.

This sequence joins TRBV7-6 and TRBJ2-2; no clear D. There are 12 residues in the CDR3. Germline V CDR1 and CDR2: SGHVS, FNYEAQ. V was cut by 11 bases and J by 8 bases, with 15 bases left in between. The CDR3 here is CAAGLGLGELFF. In DNA form, the CDR3 reads TGTGCCGCAGGTTTAGGATTGGGGGAGCTGTTTTTT.

The count of this clone is one. CDR3 protein: CASSYSGRTPYEQYF. The CDR3 DNA reads as TGTGCCAGCAGTTACTCGGGCAGAACTCCTTACGAGCAGTACTTC. This chain links TRBV6-5 with TRBJ2-7; D is ambiguous. V lost 0 bases to trimming and J lost 4 bases, with 13 bases between them. Germline V gives CDR1 MNHEY, CDR2 SVGAGI. The CDR3 totals 15 residues.

A note on this clone: Other DNA sequences of this sample code for an identical CDR3. This sequence joins TRBV19 and TRBJ2-7, with TRBD1 matching over 7 bases. This CDR3 has 15 residues. V gave up 5 bases and J gave up 3 bases; unmatched junction bases: 10. The germline gives CDR1 LNHDA, CDR2 SQIVND (reference sequence). CDR3 amino acids: CASSYSTGWDYEQYF. CDR3 DNA: TGTGCCAGTAGTTATTCGACAGGGTGGGACTACGAGCAGTACTTC.

The rearrangement uses TRBV6-7 and TRBJ1-6; D gene unclear. TRBV6-7 is given ORF status, its function remaining uncertain. CDR3 length equals 13 residues. V was trimmed by 8 bases and J by 3 bases, leaving 8 bases between them. CDR3 protein: CASQVNYNSPLHF. The DNA for the CDR3 is TGTGCCAGCCAGGTCAACTATAATTCACCCCTCCACTTT.

This clone has more than one count but fewer than ten. This chain links TRBV4-3 with TRBJ2-1, with D possibly being TRBD2 (5 bases). Deletions cut 8 bases from V and 5 bases from J, with 10 bases between. Germline V gene lookup returns CDR1 LGHNA and CDR2 YSLEER. This CDR3 contains 12 residues. CDR3 DNA: TGCGCCAGCCTACGGGGAAACAATGAGCAGTTCTTC. This codes for CASLRGNNEQFF.

The chain uses TRBV18 and TRBJ1-1, with D possibly TRBD1 on 6 matching bases. The CDR3 has 14 residues. The germline V and J ends were trimmed by 3 bases and 5 bases, with 13 bases remaining between them. CDR1 and CDR2 from the germline V gene are KGHSH and LQKENI. CDR3 bases: TGTGCCAGCTCACCTCAATCAGGGGAAACTGAAGCTTTCTTT. The encoded protein is CASSPQSGETEAFF.